The 30 T cell receptor beta chains in this list originate from one sample, sequenced in a study of early T cells in non-severe SARS-CoV-2 infection. TCRdb used MiXCR to reprocess the 5' RACE reads, holding one entry per CDR3 protein. The data contain about 33,000 distinct CDR3 sequences, around 6% of them seen just once; the ten biggest clones take up 10% to 15%. The material sequenced was whole blood. The receptors were sampled from an adult who was a healthcare worker with PCR-confirmed SARS-CoV-2 infection or an uninfected control (not recorded which).

Ten or more counts support this clonotype. The V and J genes are TRBV20-1 and TRBJ2-5; D remains unclear. The length of the CDR3 is 13 residues. CDR1 is DFQATT, CDR2 SNEGSKA, per germline (reference sequence). V was cut by 4 bases and J by 1 base, with 10 bases left in between. The CDR3, as DNA: TGCAGTGCTACACGGGTACTCCAAGAGACCCAGTACTTC. It specifies CSATRVLQETQYF.

The J gene is TRBJ2-5, the V gene TRBV28; a possible D gene is TRBD2 (6 bases). CDR3 length: 16 amino acids. Germline values: CDR1 MDHEN, CDR2 SYDVKM. V lost 2 bases, J lost 4 bases, and 17 bases lay in between. CDR3 in DNA: TGTGCCAGCAGTTTAAGGCGGCAGGGAGGTCCAGAGACCCAGTACTTC. This gives the protein CASSLRRQGGPETQYF.

This clonotype was observed many times. The chain recombines TRBV11-2 with TRBJ2-5, with D perhaps given as TRBD1 or TRBD2 (5 bases each). Trimming cost V 0 bases and J 1 base, with 15 bases left between them. The germline V gene has CDR1 SGHAT and CDR2 FQNNGV. CDR3 length: 17 residues. The CDR3 loop reads CASSLDFWGPSQETQYF. For the CDR3, the DNA is TGTGCCAGCAGCTTAGATTTCTGGGGACCGAGCCAAGAGACCCAGTACTTC. Full variable domain (remainder filled in from reference TRBV11-2 and TRBJ2-5): EAGVAQSPRYKIIEKRQSVAFWCNPISGHATLYWYQQILGQGPKLLIQFQNNGVVDDSQLPKDRFSAERLKGVDSTLKIQPAKLEDSAVYLCASSLDFWGPSQETQYFGPGTRLLVL.

This clonotype was detected ten times or more. This chain links TRBV4-2 with TRBJ1-2; 7 bases align to TRBD1. This CDR3 comprises 15 residues. V lost 7 bases to trimming and J lost 0 bases; unmatched junction nucleotides: 8. Germline values: CDR1 LGHNA, CDR2 YNFKEQ. The CDR3 protein is CASKDTGAPNYGYTF. The CDR3 DNA reads as TGTGCCAGCAAGGACACAGGGGCTCCTAACTATGGCTACACCTTC.

The chain combines TRBV6-6 with TRBJ2-2; D unclear. Trimming took off 9 bases at V and 1 base at J, with 6 bases between the two ends. CDR3 length equals 12 residues. CDR1 is MNHNY, CDR2 SVGAGI, per germline (reference sequence). In DNA form, the CDR3 reads TGTGCCAGATGGGGGAACACCGGGGAGCTGTTTTTT. Its translation: CARWGNTGELFF.

There are many counts of this clonotype. This rearrangement joins TRBV27 to TRBJ1-4, with 7 positions matching TRBD1. Germline CDR1 and CDR2: MNHEY and SMNVEV (reference sequence). Unmatched junction bases numbered 5, after V lost 6 bases and J lost 7 bases. The CDR3 loop spans 13 amino acids. This CDR3 is CASSTGQFEKLFF. The CDR3 DNA is TGTGCCAGCAGCACGGGACAGTTTGAAAAACTGTTTTTT.

The chain uses TRBV7-9 and TRBJ1-1; D gene uncertain. CDR1 SEHNR and CDR2 FQNEAQ come from the germline V gene (reference sequence). V dropped 6 bases and J dropped 5 bases, with 19 bases sitting between them. The CDR3 is made up of 15 amino acids. The CDR3 here is CASRRIGNWRTEAFF. DNA of the CDR3: TGTGCCAGCAGACGGATAGGGAATTGGAGGACTGAAGCTTTCTTT. The complete variable domain, with remaining parts taken from reference TRBV7-9 and TRBJ1-1, reads DTGVSQNPRHKITKRGQNVTFRCDPISEHNRLYWYRQTLGQGPEFLTYFQNEAQLEKSRLLSDRFSAERPKGSFSTLEIQRTEQGDSAMYLCASRRIGNWRTEAFFGQGTRLTVV.

This clonotype appeared a few times. CDR3 sequence reads: CASSLGTGGNIQYF. The CDR3 bases are TGTGCCAGCAGCTTGGGGACAGGGGGAAACATTCAGTACTTC. This chain connects TRBV5-4 to TRBJ2-4, with 10 bases fitting TRBD1. In germline, CDR1 is SGHNT, CDR2 YYREEE (reference sequence). V dropped 0 bases and J dropped 6; count of bases not matched to a gene: 0. This CDR3 comprises 14 residues.

This clonotype was observed many times. CDR3 DNA: TGCGCCAGCAGCTGGGCAGGGAGCACAGATACGCAGTATTTT. Translating it yields CASSWAGSTDTQYF. This chain joins TRBV5-1 and TRBJ2-3, with a possible D match to TRBD1 (5 bases). Trimming removed 3 bases from V and 0 bases from J, with 8 bases in between. Germline loops: CDR1 SGHRS, CDR2 YFSETQ. The CDR3 runs to 14 residues. The full variable domain, in which reference TRBV5-1 and TRBJ2-3 provide the parts outside the CDR3, is KAGVTQTPRYLIKTRGQQVTLSCSPISGHRSVSWYQQTPGQGLQFLFEYFSETQRNKGNFPGRFSGRQFSNSRSEMNVSTLELGDSALYLCASSWAGSTDTQYFGPGTRLTVL.

This clonotype was seen ten or more times. V gene TRBV7-6 combines with J gene TRBJ2-3; D might be TRBD2 (6 bases). This CDR3 is 14 amino acids long. Germline V gene data show CDR1 as SGHVS and CDR2 as FNYEAQ. Trimming took 5 bases from V and 3 from J, leaving 12 bases between them. The CDR3 DNA follows: TGTGCCAGCAGCAAAGACGGGGGTACAGATACGCAGTATTTT. Translated, it gives CASSKDGGTDTQYF. The whole variable domain, filled in from reference TRBV7-6 and TRBJ2-3, reads GAGVSQSPRYKVTKRGQDVALRCDPISGHVSLYWYRQALGQGPEFLTYFNYEAQQDKSGLPNDRFSAERPEGSISTLTIQRTEQRDSAMYRCASSKDGGTDTQYFGPGTRLTVL.

This clonotype came up many times. CDR3 coding DNA: TGTGCCAGCAGTGAACTAGCGGGGCCAGATACGCAGTATTTT. Protein sequence: CASSELAGPDTQYF. This chain connects TRBV6-1 to TRBJ2-3; 9 bases line up with TRBD2. The V gene's germline CDR1 is MNHNS and CDR2 SASEGT. The ends lost 2 bases at V and 4 bases at J; junction bases unmatched: 1. This CDR3 contains 14 residues.

Only a few counts were recorded for this clonotype. This rearrangement joins TRBV7-2 to TRBJ2-7, with 10 nucleotides matching TRBD1. The CDR3 contains 15 residues. J gave up 3 bases and V 5 bases, and 7 bases lay outside the gene matches. Germline CDR1 SGHTA, CDR2 FQGNSA. This CDR3 reads CASSRQTGGGYEQYF. The CDR3 DNA sequence: TGTGCCAGCAGCCGGCAGACAGGGGGCGGCTACGAGCAGTACTTC.

This clonotype occurred many times. The V call is TRBV24-1, the J call TRBJ1-1; unclear D gene. Trimming left V 7 bases short and J 1 base short, with 6 bases between. Germline CDR1 and CDR2: KGHDR and SFDVKD. The CDR3 spans 12 residues. CDR3 bases: TGTGCCACCAGCCCGGGGAACACTGAAGCTTTCTTT. Translating gives CATSPGNTEAFF.

This clonotype was seen many times. J is TRBJ1-1 and V is TRBV4-1, with 7 bases identical to TRBD1. CDR1 and CDR2 (germline): MGHRA, YSYEKL. After removal of 4 bases from V and 3 bases from J, the junction contained 8 bases not matched to a gene. The CDR3 consists of 15 residues. Here the CDR3 DNA reads TGCGCCAGCAGCCGTATCGGGAGGGGGCACACTGAAGCTTTCTTT. It translates to CASSRIGRGHTEAFF.

The sample holds many counts of this clonotype. This sequence joins TRBV28 and TRBJ2-3, with D perhaps matching TRBD2 (6 bases). This CDR3 region has 14 residues. Trimming removed 4 bases at V and 2 bases at J, with 10 bases between. Looked up from germline, CDR1 is MDHEN and CDR2 is SYDVKM. The CDR3 region has the DNA TGTGCCAGCAGTTCCGGGGGTAACACAGATACGCAGTATTTT. Translation gives CASSSGGNTDTQYF.

This clonotype was detected a few times. The rearrangement joins TRBV20-1 to TRBJ1-6; D unresolved. Trimming took off 3 bases at V and 6 bases at J, with 9 bases between the two ends. Germline CDR1 reads DFQATT; CDR2 reads SNEGSKA (reference sequence). This CDR3 has 13 amino acids. CDR3 bases: TGCAGTGCTAGTGGAGAGATTAATTCACCCCTCCACTTT. Amino acid sequence: CSASGEINSPLHF.

This clonotype occurred many times. V gene TRBV4-1 combines with J gene TRBJ2-5, with 9 bases aligning to TRBD1. After removal of 6 bases from V and 4 bases from J, the junction contained 12 bases not matched to a gene. CDR3 size: 16 residues. Germline assignment: CDR1 MGHRA and CDR2 YSYEKL. CDR3 amino acids: CASSPSPGTGRETQYF. CDR3 nucleotides: TGCGCCAGCAGTCCGTCCCCCGGGACAGGGCGAGAGACCCAGTACTTC.

Many counts were recorded for this clonotype. The chain joins TRBV7-3 to TRBJ2-7; D unresolved. V was shortened by 5 bases and J by 0 bases, with 11 bases between the two germline ends. The CDR3 runs to 14 residues. The germline gives CDR1 SGHTA, CDR2 FQGTGA. CDR3 bases: TGTGCCAGCAGCCAAGGACCGAGCTCCTACGAGCAGTACTTC. Its protein is CASSQGPSSYEQYF.

The genes are TRBV2 and TRBJ1-2; D is unresolved. This CDR3 region has 13 residues. V was pared by 4 bases and J by 2 bases, with 8 bases between. Per the germline V gene, CDR1 is SNHLY and CDR2 is FYNNEI. This chain's CDR3 is CASSVEQNYGYTF. For the CDR3, the DNA is TGTGCCAGCAGTGTGGAGCAGAACTATGGCTACACCTTC.

Ten or more counts support this clonotype. The V gene is TRBV29-1, the J gene TRBJ1-1; D may be TRBD1 (5 bases). The germline CDR1 and CDR2 sequences are SQVTM and ANQGSEA. The CDR3 length is 15 residues. Trimming left V 3 bases short and J 0 bases short, with 14 bases between. The CDR3 nucleotides read TGCAGCGTTGAGCCTCGGATGGGGCTGAACACTGAAGCTTTCTTT. This encodes CSVEPRMGLNTEAFF. The whole variable domain, remainder taken from reference TRBV29-1 and TRBJ1-1, is SAVISQKPSRDICQRGTSLTIQCQVDSQVTMMFWYRQQPGQSLTLIATANQGSEATYESGFVIDKFPISRPNLTFSTLTVSNMSPEDSSIYLCSVEPRMGLNTEAFFGQGTRLTVV.

This clonotype showed up just a few times. This chain links TRBV11-2 with TRBJ2-7, with 7 bases identical to TRBD1. This CDR3 spans 14 amino acids. V shed 1 base and J 2 bases; nucleotides not matched to a gene: 2. Germline lookup yields CDR1 SGHAT and CDR2 FQNNGV. The CDR3 loop is CASSLVQGAYEQYF. CDR3 DNA sequence: TGTGCCAGCAGCTTAGTTCAGGGGGCCTACGAGCAGTACTTC.

In this sample, this clonotype turned up many times. J is TRBJ2-1 and V is TRBV7-9; the D gene is possibly TRBD2 (5 bases). CDR3 length: 12 residues. Germline CDR1 is SEHNR and CDR2 is FQNEAQ (reference sequence). V lost 7 bases and J lost 4, with 8 bases in between. CDR3 in amino acids: CASTRGYNEQFF. CDR3 nucleotides: TGTGCCAGCACTCGGGGTTACAATGAGCAGTTCTTC. Using reference TRBV7-9 and TRBJ2-1 for the parts outside the CDR3, the full variable domain is DTGVSQNPRHKITKRGQNVTFRCDPISEHNRLYWYRQTLGQGPEFLTYFQNEAQLEKSRLLSDRFSAERPKGSFSTLEIQRTEQGDSAMYLCASTRGYNEQFFGPGTRLTVL.

This clonotype was seen a few times. The rearrangement joins TRBV27 to TRBJ1-2, with 7 bases aligning to TRBD1. The CDR3 is 15 amino acids. The germline gives CDR1 MNHEY, CDR2 SMNVEV (reference sequence). The V segment lost 2 bases and the J segment 6 bases; nucleotides outside the gene matches: 9. CDR3 region: CASSLIPGGKDGYTF. As DNA, the CDR3 is TGTGCCAGCAGTTTAATTCCAGGGGGAAAGGATGGCTACACCTTC.

This clonotype showed up many times. V and J are TRBV20-1 and TRBJ1-6, with D maybe TRBD1 (6 bases). Trimming pared 3 bases from V and 6 bases from J, leaving 12 bases between. CDR1 DFQATT and CDR2 SNEGSKA come from the germline V gene (reference sequence). This CDR3 spans 14 amino acids. The CDR3 here is CSARLGAINSPLHF. CDR3 nucleotides: TGCAGTGCTAGGCTGGGGGCGATTAATTCACCCCTCCACTTT.

The sample holds many counts of this clonotype. This chain joins TRBV20-1 and TRBJ2-2; a possible D gene is TRBD2 (5 bases). The length of the CDR3 is 15 residues. V was pared by 2 bases and J by 5 bases, with 15 bases between. Germline values: CDR1 DFQATT, CDR2 SNEGSKA (reference sequence). The CDR3 loop reads CSARQLRVETGELFF. CDR3 nucleotides: TGCAGTGCTAGACAGTTGCGGGTAGAGACCGGGGAGCTGTTTTTT.

This clonotype occurred many times. The chain links TRBV18 to TRBJ2-3; 9 bases match TRBD1. Losses at the gene ends were 2 bases for V and 4 bases for J; bases not matched to a gene: 4. CDR1 and CDR2 (germline): KGHSH, LQKENI. There are 15 residues in the CDR3. The CDR3 is CASSPVGTGSDTQYF. The CDR3 DNA follows: TGTGCCAGCTCACCAGTCGGGACAGGGTCAGATACGCAGTATTTT.

CDR3 residues: CASSQGRGVDGYTF. CDR3 DNA sequence: TGTGCCAGCTCCCAAGGGCGGGGAGTGGATGGCTACACCTTC. The rearrangement links TRBV27 to TRBJ1-2; the D is unclear. Per the germline V gene, CDR1 is MNHEY and CDR2 is SMNVEV (reference sequence). The germline V and J ends were trimmed by 8 bases and 6 bases, with 19 bases remaining between them. This CDR3 is 14 amino acids long.

This clonotype was observed many times. The gene calls are TRBV29-1 and TRBJ2-2; 8 positions agree with TRBD1. V shed 4 bases and J 0 bases; nucleotides not matched to a gene: 1. The germline V gene encodes CDR1 SQVTM and CDR2 ANQGSEA. The CDR3 runs 14 residues. The CDR3: CSVGQGTNTGELFF. Here the CDR3 DNA reads TGCAGCGTTGGACAGGGGACGAACACCGGGGAGCTGTTTTTT.

This clonotype was observed at least ten times. CDR3 region: CSATEEGSGYEQYF. CDR3 nucleotides: TGCAGTGCTACTGAAGAGGGGTCCGGATACGAGCAGTACTTC. V usage is TRBV20-1 and J usage is TRBJ2-7; the D gene could be TRBD1 or TRBD2 (5 bases each). This CDR3 contains 14 residues. V was trimmed by 4 bases and J by 4 bases, leaving 17 bases between them. The germline V gene has CDR1 DFQATT and CDR2 SNEGSKA (reference sequence).

This clonotype has a count of ten or more. V gene TRBV5-4 combines with J gene TRBJ2-5; 10 bases match TRBD1. Unmatched junction bases numbered 7, after V lost 10 bases and J lost 4 bases. Germline values: CDR1 SGHNT, CDR2 YYREEE (reference sequence). There are 13 residues in the CDR3. The CDR3 here is CAACRDRGETQYF. The CDR3 nucleotides are TGTGCCGCATGCCGGGACAGGGGAGAGACCCAGTACTTC.